This T cell receptor (beta chain) was found in a study of CD8 T cells in ankylosing spondylitis (dated by TCRdb to about 2017). Regarding the study in general: To find TCR variants linked to disease, the study profiled T cell receptor beta repertoires in ankylosing spondylitis patients and healthy donors. Peripheral blood samples were taken, and synovial fluid was additionally collected from ankylosing spondylitis patients. In total, the full study cohort was made up of 110 or so healthy donors and 25 or so ankylosing spondylitis patients.

Sequenced on an Illumina HiSeq 2500. Quantitative 5'-RACE with molecular barcodes was used to prepare TCR beta libraries. Regarding the original processing steps: Disease-linked TCR variants were identified with a new computational method built on a probabilistic model of VDJ rearrangement. TCRdb reprocessing: public reads trimmed at Q25 with fastp, clones called with MiXCR, in-frame beta chains kept. Each CDR3 protein gets just one entry, which takes the most common genes and DNA from the rows behind it. The V and J calls and clone size come from TCRdb's table, not from the authors' own analysis. The sample records fewer than 500,000 distinct CDR3 sequences, 20% to 25% of which are singletons. The ten largest clones add up to less than 20% of the sample. Trimming at the junction amounts to 0 bases on V and 1 base on J, and the germline ends lie 3 bases apart. According to the germline V gene, CDR1 reads MNHNS and CDR2 reads SASEGT. The CDR3 runs 13 amino acids, cysteine and phenylalanine included. Kept here is only the CDR3 DNA, which spans 39 bases and is read in frame from base 1.

Overall results and qualifications from the work: Blood from ankylosing spondylitis patients appeared to be characterized by a TCR beta motif made up of under ten highly homologous amino acid variants. Some of the motif variants had been reported before in the synovial fluid and blood of reactive arthritis patients, a finding that suggests common disease-initiation mechanisms. According to the report, matched synovial fluid samples from ankylosing spondylitis patients were significantly enriched for the disease-linked clones. The disease-linked clones had a CD8+ phenotype and were found at relatively low frequencies in peripheral blood.

Comments on this clonotype: No cognate antigen has been identified for it. No much larger clone exists at a distance of one base, and base qualities are not known.

This TCR derives from a male donor with ankylosing spondylitis. Sequencing input: blood, either unsorted or a sorted T cell fraction (not recorded which). The rearranged segments are TRBV6-1 and TRBJ2-5, with the D gene not confidently named. The CDR3 is CASSEAVQETQYF. Here is the DNA: TGTGCCAGCAGTGAAGCGGTCCAAGAGACCCAGTACTTC.